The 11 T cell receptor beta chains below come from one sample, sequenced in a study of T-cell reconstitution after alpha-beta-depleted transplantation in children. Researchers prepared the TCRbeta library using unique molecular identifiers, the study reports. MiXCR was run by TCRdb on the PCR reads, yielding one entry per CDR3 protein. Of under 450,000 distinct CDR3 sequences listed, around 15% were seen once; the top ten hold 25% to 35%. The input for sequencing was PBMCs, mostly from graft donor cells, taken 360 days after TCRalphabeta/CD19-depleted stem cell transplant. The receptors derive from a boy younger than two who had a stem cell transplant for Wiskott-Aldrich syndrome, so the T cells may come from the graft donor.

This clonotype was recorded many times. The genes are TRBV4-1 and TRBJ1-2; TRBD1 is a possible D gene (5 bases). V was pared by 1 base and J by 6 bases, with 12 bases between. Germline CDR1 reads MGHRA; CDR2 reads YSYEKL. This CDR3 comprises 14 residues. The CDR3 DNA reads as TGCGCCAGCAGCCAAGGTACAGGCTTCGATGGCTACACCTTC. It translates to CASSQGTGFDGYTF.

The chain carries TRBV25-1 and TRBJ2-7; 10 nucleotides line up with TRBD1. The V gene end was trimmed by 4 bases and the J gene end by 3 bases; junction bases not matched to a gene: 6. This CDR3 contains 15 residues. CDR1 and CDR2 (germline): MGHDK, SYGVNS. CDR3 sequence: CASSARDRGIYEQYF. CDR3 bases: TGTGCCAGCAGTGCCCGGGACAGGGGAATCTACGAGCAGTACTTC.

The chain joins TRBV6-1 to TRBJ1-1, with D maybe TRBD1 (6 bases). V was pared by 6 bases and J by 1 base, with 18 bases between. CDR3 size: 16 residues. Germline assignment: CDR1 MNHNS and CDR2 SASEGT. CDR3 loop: CASRNREGVGNTEAFF. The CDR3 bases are TGTGCCAGCAGGAACAGGGAGGGGGTAGGGAACACTGAAGCTTTCTTT.

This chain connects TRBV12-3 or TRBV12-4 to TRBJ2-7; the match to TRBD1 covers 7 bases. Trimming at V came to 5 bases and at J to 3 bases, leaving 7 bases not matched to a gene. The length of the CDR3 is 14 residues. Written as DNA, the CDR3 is TGTGCCAGCAGTCGGCGACAGGGCGTCTACGAGCAGTACTTC. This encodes CASSRRQGVYEQYF.

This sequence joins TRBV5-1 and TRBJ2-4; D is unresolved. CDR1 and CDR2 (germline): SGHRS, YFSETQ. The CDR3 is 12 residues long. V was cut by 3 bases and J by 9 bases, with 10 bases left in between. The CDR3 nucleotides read TGCGCCAGCAGCTATGACATCGGCATTCAGTACTTC. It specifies CASSYDIGIQYF.

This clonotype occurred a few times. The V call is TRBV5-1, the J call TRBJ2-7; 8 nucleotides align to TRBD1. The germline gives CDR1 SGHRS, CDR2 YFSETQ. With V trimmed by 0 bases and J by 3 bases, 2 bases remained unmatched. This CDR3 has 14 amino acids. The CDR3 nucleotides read TGCGCCAGCAGCTTGGAGACAGGGGTCTACGAGCAGTACTTC. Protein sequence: CASSLETGVYEQYF.

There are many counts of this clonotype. CDR3 in DNA: TGCAGCGTTGAAGAGGTGGGGGGGGAGACCCAGTACTTC. It is translated as CSVEEVGGETQYF. The rearrangement uses TRBV29-1 and TRBJ2-5; the match to TRBD2 covers 7 bases. CDR1 SQVTM and CDR2 ANQGSEA come from the germline V gene. The trim removed 0 bases at V and 5 bases at J, leaving 3 bases unmatched. The CDR3 length is 13 residues.

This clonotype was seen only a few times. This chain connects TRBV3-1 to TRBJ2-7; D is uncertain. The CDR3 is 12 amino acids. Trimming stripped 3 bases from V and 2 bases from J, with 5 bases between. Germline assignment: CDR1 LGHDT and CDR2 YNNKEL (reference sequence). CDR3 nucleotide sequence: TGTGCCAGCAGCCACGCAACCTACGAGCAGTACTTC. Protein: CASSHATYEQYF.

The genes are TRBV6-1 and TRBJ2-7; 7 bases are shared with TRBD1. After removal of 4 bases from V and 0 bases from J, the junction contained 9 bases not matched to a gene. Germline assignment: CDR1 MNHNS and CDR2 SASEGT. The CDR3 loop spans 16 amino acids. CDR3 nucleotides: TGTGCCAGCAGTGCTCCGCCGGGACAGAGCTCCTACGAGCAGTACTTC. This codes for CASSAPPGQSSYEQYF.

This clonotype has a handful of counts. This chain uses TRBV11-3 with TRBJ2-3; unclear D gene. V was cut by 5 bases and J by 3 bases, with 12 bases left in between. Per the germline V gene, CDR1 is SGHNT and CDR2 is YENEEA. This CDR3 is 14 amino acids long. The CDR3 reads CASSPGKPTDTQYF. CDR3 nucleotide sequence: TGTGCCAGCAGCCCCGGAAAACCGACAGATACGCAGTATTTT.

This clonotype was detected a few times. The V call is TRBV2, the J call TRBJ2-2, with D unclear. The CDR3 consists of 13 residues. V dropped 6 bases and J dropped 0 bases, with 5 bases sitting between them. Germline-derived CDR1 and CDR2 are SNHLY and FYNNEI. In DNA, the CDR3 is TGTGCCAGCAGACGGTCGAACACCGGGGAGCTGTTTTTT. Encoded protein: CASRRSNTGELFF.